This section outlines one T cell receptor (beta chain) sequence together with its context. The CDR3 is made up of 13 amino acids. Germline V gives CDR1 MNHNS, CDR2 SASEGT. The germline V and J ends were trimmed by 7 bases and 5 bases, with 14 bases remaining between them. The data derive from a study of shared clonotypes between healthy human individuals. Only in-frame clones appear in the TCRdb table, and some are missing; sequencing was by immunoSEQ multiplex PCR. The data show about 2.3 million clones, 85% to 95% seen once. In the CD4+ fraction, cells were divided into CD45RA+ naive and CD45RA-negative memory subsets.

The receptor's source is a man aged 18 to 29 in good health. Some clones in this sample may be carry-over from other donors' samples. The gene calls are TRBV6-1 and TRBJ1-1, with D possibly being TRBD1 (5 bases). The sample comprised naive CD4+ T cells from PBMCs. Subset: CD45RA+ positively selected. CDR3 residues: CASIARGGTEAFF. CDR3 DNA: TGTGCCAGCATTGCGAGGGGCGGGACTGAAGCTTTCTTT.